Listed below are T cell receptor beta chains from one sample, sequenced in a study of OX40 agonist ivuxolimab in advanced cancers. TCRdb's table, derived via immunoSEQ multiplex PCR, lists solely in-frame clones and lacks some. In the table there are 54,000 or so clones, 84% of which are singletons. This specimen consisted of CD4+ or CD8+ T cells sorted from blood, obtained in a trial of the OX40 agonist ivuxolimab. The source of these receptors is an adult with an advanced solid tumor such as melanoma, head and neck, liver or kidney cancer. Both conserved end residues are trimmed from each CDR3.

V gene | CDR3 protein
TRBV6-1 | ASLGHANQPQH
TRBV30 | AWSADRGRGTDTQY
TRBV14 | ASSQGMGLNTEAF
TRBV30 | AWKGDSGYNEQF
TRBV2 | ASRGTSGETQY
TRBV19 | ASSMRRAPYSNQPQH
TRBV4-1 | ASSQRGLAGVGEQF
TRBV30 | AWNSQEGNTIY
TRBV5-4 | ASSRGGGEGNEQY
TRBV7-2 | ASSSAGTGYNTDTQY
TRBV5-5 | ASRRDSLNTEAF
TRBV19 | ASSTTSGPSTDTQY
TRBV28 | ASSLLQALNTEAF
TRBV10-3 | AISELNQPQH
TRBV18 | ASSTLRQGRTPGELF
TRBV7-9 | ASSDGYGNSPLH
TRBV28 | ASSLVRGYGYT
TRBV7-9 | ASSPDPYEQY
TRBV2 | ASSEGGTDEQF
TRBV6-5 | ASSLTVNSPLH
TRBV28 | ASGYEQY
TRBV6-1 | ASSDRGISYEQY
TRBV30 | AWSVTGEAF
TRBV5-1 | ASSLSGTQAETQY
TRBV7-2 | ASSPGLASDTQY
TRBV7-3 | ASSRDRGSYNEQF
TRBV6-1 | ASSEWDPEQF
TRBV14 | ASSWGLAGADTQY
TRBV11-3 | ASSLVARAEQY
TRBV30 | AWREGGEKLF
TRBV7-9 | ASSLRDWNTEAF
TRBV4-3 | ASSQARTGSDTQY
TRBV6-1 | ASSERSGPLLYEQY
TRBV5-1 | ASSLASGGITEAF
TRBV9 | ASSVGVEEQPQH
TRBV6-1 | ASSEGKSPLH
TRBV5-4 | ASSLGGTSVQETQY